This T cell receptor (beta chain) was captured by sequencing in a study of blood T cell repertoires in COVID-19. V shed 3 bases and J shed 6 bases, with 11 bases lying between them. The germline V gene has CDR1 SQVTM and CDR2 ANQGSEA. The CDR3 is 12 amino acids. Profiling relied on immunoSEQ multiplex PCR, and the TCRdb table lists in-frame clones only, not all of them. Here the sample spans 150,000 to 200,000 clones, 65% to 80% being singletons. The sequence was obtained from a man in his 60s with acute or convalescent COVID-19. V is TRBV29-1 and J is TRBJ1-2; D is uncertain. The specimen sequenced was peripheral blood. In DNA, the CDR3 is TGCAGCGTTGATGGGTCCCAGGATGGCTACACCTTC. Its protein product is CSVDGSQDGYTF.